This TCR beta chain emerged from a study of blood T cell repertoires in COVID-19. The wider study: In each case, the material was cDNA or gDNA derived from T cells, B-cell-depleted T cells, or PBMCs.

Comments on this clone: One junction end does not reproduce the germline sequence, and a read error may be involved.

Seattle cases were enrolled at active infection and followed longitudinally. In the authors' methods: Amplification from reference gene primers served as the basis for estimated nucleated cell counts. The assay was immunoSEQ multiplex PCR, and TCRdb's table has in-frame clones only and misses some. V and J calls and clone size follow that table, whereas D and trimming were derived from the DNA. The data hold about 150,000 clones, with around nine tenths observed a single time. CDR1 and CDR2 (germline): DFQATT, SNEGSKA (reference sequence). CDR3 length: 11 residues. The TCR comes from a man between 60 and 75 years old with COVID-19, enrolled during active disease. The chain has TRBV20-1 and TRBJ1-2; perhaps TRBD1 as D (6 bases). The sequencing input was peripheral blood. The CDR3 nucleotides read TGCAGTGCTGGGGAATTTGGGGGCTCCACCTTC. Its translation: CSAGEFGGSTF.